In this sample, the clone carrying this TCR beta chain turned up many times. The antigen is undetermined. Adaptor-ligated barcode primers were used to amplify TRBV12-4/TRBJ1-2 clonotypes. TCRdb reanalysed the multiplex PCR reads using MiXCR and keeps one entry per CDR3 protein. The table shows fewer than 250 distinct CDR3 sequences, with 4% to 6.5% occurring only once. Study findings and constraints: Naive CD4+ cells shared about 13% of tumor Treg sequences.

Memory CD4+ T cells were sorted as CD4+CD45RO+CD25- cells. CDR3 length: 14 residues. Trimming took 3 bases from V and 4 from J, leaving 12 bases between them. The specimen sequenced was memory CD4+ T cells sorted from blood. Documented subset: memory CD4+ T cells, CD4+CD45RO+CD25-. This receptor was identified in a female donor with breast cancer. V usage is TRBV12-3 or TRBV12-4 and J usage is TRBJ1-2, with D possibly TRBD1 on 5 matching bases. This CDR3 is CASSLGSRVYGYTF. The CDR3 nucleotides read TGTGCCAGCAGTTTGGGGAGCAGGGTCTATGGCTACACCTTC.